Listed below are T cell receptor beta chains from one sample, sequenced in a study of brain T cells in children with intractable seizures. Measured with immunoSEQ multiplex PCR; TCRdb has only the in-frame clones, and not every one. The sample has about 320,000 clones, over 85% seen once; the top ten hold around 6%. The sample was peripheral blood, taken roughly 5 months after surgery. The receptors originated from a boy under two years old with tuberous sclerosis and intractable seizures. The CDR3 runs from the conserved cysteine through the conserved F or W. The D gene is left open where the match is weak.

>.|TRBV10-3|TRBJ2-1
CAISEFGSSYNEQFF
TGTGCCATCAGTGAATTTGGTAGCTCCTACAATGAGCAGTTCTTC
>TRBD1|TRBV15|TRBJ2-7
CATTLDRGSPYEQYF
TGTGCCACCACCTTGGACAGGGGATCGCCCTACGAGCAGTACTTC
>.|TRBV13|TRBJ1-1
CASSFIMARGGEDIEAFF
TGTGCCAGCAGCTTTATCATGGCTCGGGGGGGCGAGGATATTGAAGCTTTCTTT
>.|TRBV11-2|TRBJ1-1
CASSFLLALNTEAFF
TGTGCCAGCAGCTTTCTTCTGGCACTTAACACTGAAGCTTTCTTT
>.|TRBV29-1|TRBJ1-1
CSVARLMNTEAFF
TGCAGCGTTGCCAGACTGATGAACACTGAAGCTTTCTTT
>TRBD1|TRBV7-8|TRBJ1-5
CASSKGQGNQPQHF
TGTGCCAGCAGCAAGGGACAGGGCAATCAGCCCCAGCATTTT
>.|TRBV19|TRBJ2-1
CASSIGLRGLSSYNEQFF
TGTGCCAGTAGTATAGGGTTGCGGGGCCTGAGCTCCTACAATGAGCAGTTCTTC
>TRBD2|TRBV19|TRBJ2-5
CASSIDGTSGRQTQYF
TGTGCCAGTAGTATAGATGGGACTAGCGGGAGACAGACCCAGTACTTC
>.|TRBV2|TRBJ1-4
CASSVTTKDLNEKLFF
TGTGCCAGCAGTGTCACCACAAAGGATCTCAATGAAAAACTGTTTTTT
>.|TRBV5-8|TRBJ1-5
CASSRGDYAYSNQPQHF
TGTGCCAGCAGCCGCGGGGATTATGCTTATAGCAATCAGCCCCAGCATTTT
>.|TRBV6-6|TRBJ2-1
CASSLGQYPYNEQFF
TGTGCCAGCAGCCTAGGACAGTATCCTTACAATGAGCAGTTCTTC
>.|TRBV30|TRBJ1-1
CAWKDRKRGGTEAFF
TGTGCCTGGAAGGATAGAAAAAGGGGCGGCACTGAAGCTTTCTTT
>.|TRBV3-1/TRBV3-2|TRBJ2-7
CASSPNRVEQYF
TGTGCCAGCAGCCCTAACAGGGTCGAGCAGTACTTC
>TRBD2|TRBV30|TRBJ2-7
CAWSFMAGGPVAYEQYF
TGTGCCTGGAGTTTCATGGCGGGGGGGCCAGTCGCCTACGAGCAGTACTTC
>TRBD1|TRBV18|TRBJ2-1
CASSPSGTGVLNEQFF
TGTGCCAGCTCACCAAGTGGGACAGGGGTCCTGAATGAGCAGTTCTTC
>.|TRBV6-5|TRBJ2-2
CASSYMIETGELFF
TGTGCCAGCAGTTACATGATCGAGACCGGGGAGCTGTTTTTT
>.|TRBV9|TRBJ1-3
CASSVQGSSGNTIYF
TGTGCCAGCAGCGTACAGGGAAGCTCTGGAAACACCATATATTTT
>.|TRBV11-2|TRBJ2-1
CASSQGENEQFF
TGTGCCAGCAGCCAAGGCGAGAATGAGCAGTTCTTC
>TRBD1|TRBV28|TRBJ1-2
CASSPPDRILKGYTF
TGTGCCAGCAGTCCTCCGGACAGGATTTTGAAAGGCTACACCTTC
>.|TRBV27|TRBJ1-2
CASSSQGTHGYTF
TGTGCCAGCAGTTCCCAGGGCACCCATGGCTACACCTTC
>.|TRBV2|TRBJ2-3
CASSEEGATQYF
TGTGCCAGCAGTGAGGAGGGCGCTACGCAGTATTTT
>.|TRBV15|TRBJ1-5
CATSRDLQPQHF
TGTGCCACCAGCAGAGATTTGCAGCCCCAGCATTTT
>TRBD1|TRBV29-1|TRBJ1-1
CSGPNRGPSSTEAFF
TGCAGCGGTCCTAACAGGGGACCCTCAAGCACTGAAGCTTTCTTT
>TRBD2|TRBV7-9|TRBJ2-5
CASSLGGRDQETQYF
TGTGCCAGCAGCTTAGGGGGGAGGGACCAAGAGACCCAGTACTTC
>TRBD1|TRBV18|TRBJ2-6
CASSPTGGLAGANVLTF
TGTGCCAGCTCACCTACAGGGGGCCTGGCTGGGGCCAACGTCCTGACTTTC
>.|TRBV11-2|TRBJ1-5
CASSLDSNQPQHF
TGTGCCAGCAGCTTAGATAGCAATCAGCCCCAGCATTTT